These 21 T cell receptor beta chains came from one sample sequenced in a study of regulatory T cells in long-lasting Graves disease. The authors built TCR beta libraries using iRepertoire HTBI primers and Arm-PCR of CDR3 regions. TCRdb used MiXCR to reprocess the multiplex PCR reads, holding one entry per CDR3 protein. The sample lists roughly 400,000 distinct CDR3 sequences, 21% occurring once. Documented time point: persistent/refractory GD, antithyroid drugs over 5 years with positive TRAb. Extracted PBMC RNA gave rise to the TCR library. The starting material was peripheral blood mononuclear cells (PBMCs), obtained when the disease was refractory, from a patient treated with antithyroid drugs. The source is a female donor with Graves disease.

This clonotype came up many times. The rearrangement uses TRBV12-3 or TRBV12-4 and TRBJ1-5; D unresolved. CDR3 length: 17 residues. The germline V and J ends were trimmed by 1 base and 2 bases, with 15 bases remaining between them. The CDR3 DNA follows: TGTGCCAGCAGTTTAGTCTTAGGTGGTCAGGGCAATCAGCCCCAGCATTTT. Residues: CASSLVLGGQGNQPQHF.

This clonotype was seen a few times. This rearrangement joins TRBV20-1 to TRBJ1-1; no clear D. Germline-derived CDR1 and CDR2 are DFQATT and SNEGSKA (reference sequence). The V end was cut by 3 bases, the J end by 1 base, with 15 bases between. CDR3 length: 15 residues. CDR3 sequence: CSASGAFRSNTEAFF. CDR3 DNA: TGCAGTGCTAGCGGCGCGTTCAGGTCGAACACTGAAGCTTTCTTT.

The V call is TRBV4-1, the J call TRBJ2-7; 9 positions match TRBD2. The CDR3 spans 14 residues. The trim removed 3 bases at V and 4 bases at J, leaving 4 bases unmatched. Per germline, CDR1 MGHRA and CDR2 YSYEKL. For the CDR3, the DNA is TGCGCCAGCAGCCATCCGGGACTAGCTTACGAGCAGTACTTC. Protein product: CASSHPGLAYEQYF.

About this clonotype itself: A much larger clone lies a single base off, so this may be a read error. The V and J genes are TRBV28 and TRBJ1-6; 7 nucleotides agree with TRBD1. Germline V CDR1 and CDR2: MDHEN, SYDVKM. The CDR3 contains 15 residues. In nucleotides, the CDR3 is TGTGCCAGCAGTGTACAGGGGTTTGATAATTCACCCCTCTACTTT. Residues: CASSVQGFDNSPLYF.

This clonotype was counted many times. The genes are TRBV30 and TRBJ1-1; D is undetermined. Germline V gives CDR1 GTSNPN, CDR2 SVGIG (reference sequence). The CDR3 has 13 amino acids. Trimming removed 1 base from V and 1 base from J, with 7 bases in between. The CDR3 nucleotides are TGTGCCTGGAGTGAGTCTGGGAACACTGAAGCTTTCTTT. Amino acids: CAWSESGNTEAFF.

This clonotype has only a few counts. The chain is built from TRBV18 and TRBJ2-7; no clear D. V was trimmed by 3 bases and J by 0 bases, leaving 6 bases between them. The germline CDR1 and CDR2 sequences are KGHSH and LQKENI. The CDR3 sequence is 13 residues long. CDR3 in DNA: TGTGCCAGCTCACCCGCACTCTCCTACGAGCAGTACTTC. Its protein is CASSPALSYEQYF.

This clonotype was counted between two and nine times. The rearrangement links TRBV19 to TRBJ1-1, with 10 bases that match TRBD1. The CDR3 runs to 14 residues. From germline, CDR1 is LNHDA and CDR2 SQIVND (reference sequence). Germline trimming cut 7 bases from V and 4 bases from J; bases unmatched to any gene: 6. This CDR3 is CASTGQGVGTEAFF. The CDR3 bases are TGTGCCAGTACCGGACAGGGGGTAGGCACTGAAGCTTTCTTT.

This clonotype was counted ten times or more. The chain recombines TRBV29-1 with TRBJ1-1, with D perhaps TRBD1 (6 bases). The CDR3 extends over 13 amino acids. Trimming shortened V by 5 bases and J by 0 bases, and 10 bases separated the two germline ends. The germline V gene encodes CDR1 SQVTM and CDR2 ANQGSEA. The CDR3 DNA follows: TGCAGCGTTTTGGGGGGCATGAACACTGAAGCTTTCTTT. Translated: CSVLGGMNTEAFF.

The V call is TRBV18, the J call TRBJ2-5; 7 bases are a match to TRBD2. Germline V lookup: CDR1 KGHSH, CDR2 LQKENI. V shed 2 bases and J 1 base; nucleotides not matched to a gene: 7. This CDR3 is built from 16 residues. The DNA for the CDR3 is TGTGCCAGCTCACCAGTGAGCGGGACGACCCAAGAGACCCAGTACTTC. Its protein product is CASSPVSGTTQETQYF.

This clonotype was recorded many times. J is TRBJ1-5 and V is TRBV28; D might be TRBD1 (5 bases). The CDR3 spans 14 residues. Germline V gene data show CDR1 as MDHEN and CDR2 as SYDVKM. Trimming pared 7 bases from V and 4 bases from J, leaving 14 bases between. The CDR3 region is CASTRGGNNQPQHF. The CDR3 DNA follows: TGTGCCAGCACCCGGGGGGGGAATAATCAGCCCCAGCATTTT.

Many counts were recorded for this clonotype. The J gene is TRBJ1-5, the V gene TRBV5-1; possible D gene TRBD1, 6 bases. In germline, CDR1 is SGHRS, CDR2 YFSETQ. V was clipped by 2 bases and J by 7 bases, with 16 bases between them. This CDR3 contains 15 residues. The CDR3 sequence: CASSFTGNSGQPQHF. The CDR3 bases are TGCGCCAGCAGCTTCACAGGGAATAGTGGACAGCCCCAGCATTTT.

The chain uses TRBV20-1 and TRBJ2-7; no clear D gene. Germline CDR1 is DFQATT and CDR2 is SNEGSKA (reference sequence). The CDR3 runs 13 residues. V lost 6 bases and J lost 5, with 17 bases in between. CDR3 protein: CSAPSPGFNEQYF. Here the CDR3 DNA reads TGCAGTGCCCCCTCACCGGGCTTCAACGAGCAGTACTTC.

This clonotype has only one observation. The chain uses TRBV10-3 and TRBJ2-7; weak D call: TRBD2 (5 bases). CDR1 and CDR2 from the germline V gene are ENHRY and SYGVKD. The length of the CDR3 is 15 residues. The V and J ends lost 0 bases and 5 bases respectively, with 14 bases between them. CDR3 nucleotide sequence: TGTGCCATCAGTGAGTCGGCGGGTGCGGTCCACGAGCAGTACTTC. Its protein product is CAISESAGAVHEQYF.

This clonotype occurred a few times. The genes are TRBV20-1 and TRBJ1-1, with 7 bases lining up with TRBD1. CDR1 and CDR2 from the germline V gene are DFQATT and SNEGSKA (reference sequence). The CDR3 spans 15 residues. Trimming removed 6 bases from V and 5 bases from J; junction bases left unmatched: 15. The CDR3 coding sequence is TGCAGTGCCCCGGGACAGCTGAGGGTGGGGACTGAAGCTTTCTTT. Protein sequence: CSAPGQLRVGTEAFF.

V and J are TRBV20-1 and TRBJ1-1; D might be TRBD1 (5 bases). V shed 3 bases and J shed 11 bases, with 22 bases lying between them. Germline values: CDR1 DFQATT, CDR2 SNEGSKA (reference sequence). The CDR3 has 14 residues. The CDR3 is CSARGPADRVTAFF. The CDR3 DNA sequence: TGCAGTGCTAGGGGACCGGCAGATCGGGTCACGGCTTTCTTT.

As to this clonotype: Being one base from a much bigger clone, this may be a read error. Because the CDR3 is missing its conserved closing phenylalanine or tryptophan, this is likely a read error. The CDR3 spells CASRGQITEAFL. In nucleotides, the CDR3 is TGTGCCAGCAGGGGACAGATCACTGAAGCTTTCTTG. The chain uses TRBV28 and TRBJ1-1; TRBD1 matches 7 bases. The germline CDR1 and CDR2 sequences are MDHEN and SYDVKM. V trimming: 6 bases; J trimming: 4 bases; junction bases outside the gene matches: 2. This CDR3 is built from 12 residues.

There are many counts of this clonotype. This rearrangement joins TRBV11-2 to TRBJ2-4; 7 nucleotides match TRBD2. The CDR3 covers 15 residues. Germline V CDR1 and CDR2: SGHAT, FQNNGV. With 1 base clipped from V and 6 bases from J, the junction kept 6 bases outside the gene matches. CDR3 in DNA: TGTGCCAGCAGCTTAGGTGAGCGGGACCTAAACATTCAGTACTTC. This sequence encodes CASSLGERDLNIQYF.

This clonotype was seen more than once but under ten times. The J gene is TRBJ2-5, the V gene TRBV5-6; TRBD1 or TRBD2 may be the D gene (5 bases each). Germline V gene sequence: CDR1 SGHDT, CDR2 YYEEEE. Deletions cut 4 bases from V and 5 bases from J, with 12 bases between. CDR3 length: 13 amino acids. CDR3 in DNA: TGTGCCAGCAGCCCCACCCGGGGCGAGACCCAGTACTTC. Amino acids: CASSPTRGETQYF.

The chain employs TRBV3-1 and TRBJ2-4; 9 bases are shared with TRBD1. Germline V gives CDR1 LGHDT, CDR2 YNNKEL (reference sequence). Germline trimming cut 4 bases from V and 9 bases from J; bases unmatched to any gene: 13. The CDR3 is made up of 16 amino acids. The chain's CDR3 is CASSPTEGQGGGIQYF. DNA for the CDR3: TGTGCCAGCAGCCCTACAGAGGGACAGGGAGGTGGCATTCAGTACTTC. Supplemented by reference TRBV3-1 and TRBJ2-4, the full variable domain reads DTAVSQTPKYLVTQMGNDKSIKCEQNLGHDTMYWYKQDSKKFLKIMFSYNNKELIINETVPNRFSPKSPDKAHLNLHINSLELGDSAVYFCASSPTEGQGGGIQYFGAGTRLSVL.

A note on this clonotype: A single base separates this from a much larger clone, so it may be a read error. The gene calls are TRBV20-1 and TRBJ2-5; no clear D. Germline lookup yields CDR1 DFQATT and CDR2 SNEGSKA (reference sequence). Between the trimmed V and J ends, which lost 5 bases and 2 bases, there was a span of 6 bases. The CDR3 loop spans 11 amino acids. CDR3 region: CSAALQETQYF. As DNA, the CDR3 is TGCAGTGCTGCCCTTCAAGAGACCCAGTACTTC.

This clonotype was counted a single time. A read error may be the cause here, since a much bigger clone is one base away. The V call is TRBV28, the J call TRBJ1-4, with D tentatively TRBD1 (6 bases). The CDR3 is made up of 16 amino acids. Trimming pared 5 bases from V and 7 bases from J, leaving 20 bases between. CDR1 is MDHEN and CDR2 is SYDVKM in the germline V gene. The CDR3 spells CASSEMIRNRVEKLFF. Written as DNA, the CDR3 is TGTGCCAGCAGTGAGATGATACGCAACAGGGTTGAAAAACTGTTTTTT.